A single sample is the source of the 16 T cell receptor beta chains below, sequenced in a study of CD8 T cells in Susac syndrome. RNA, at about 0.45 to 1 ug, was reverse transcribed with random hexamers. TCRdb analysed the immunoSEQ multiplex PCR reads with MiXCR anew, one entry per CDR3 protein. The table includes around 80,000 distinct CDR3 sequences, roughly 92% detected once. The sequenced material came from CD8+ T cells from PBMCs. Source of these receptors: a human donor with Susac syndrome.

The chain recombines TRBV27 with TRBJ2-2; D not resolved. Trimming took off 6 bases at V and 1 base at J, with 6 bases between the two ends. From germline, CDR1 is MNHEY and CDR2 SMNVEV (reference sequence). CDR3 size: 13 residues. DNA for the CDR3: TGTGCCAGCAGCCCGCTGAACACCGGGGAGCTGTTTTTT. Its translation is CASSPLNTGELFF.

This chain joins TRBV6-4 and TRBJ1-1, with D perhaps matching TRBD1 (5 bases). This CDR3 region has 13 residues. The germline V and J ends were trimmed by 2 bases and 9 bases, with 13 bases remaining between them. Germline-derived CDR1 and CDR2 are MRHNA and SNTAGT. CDR3 DNA sequence: TGTGCCAGCAGTGACCGGCTGGGGCACCAAGCTTTCTTT. Its translation is CASSDRLGHQAFF.

This chain joins TRBV4-2 and TRBJ2-7; TRBD2 agrees at 8 bases. CDR1 and CDR2 (germline): LGHNA, YNFKEQ. The CDR3 loop spans 14 amino acids. With 3 bases clipped from V and 1 base from J, the junction kept 2 bases outside the gene matches. CDR3 sequence reads: CASSQGLGSYEQYF. The CDR3 DNA follows: TGTGCCAGCAGCCAGGGACTAGGATCCTACGAGCAGTACTTC.

This chain joins TRBV3-1 and TRBJ2-5, with D maybe TRBD2 (5 bases). Germline CDR1 is LGHDT and CDR2 is YNNKEL (reference sequence). V was trimmed by 2 bases and J by 4 bases, leaving 17 bases between them. The CDR3 has 16 amino acids. CDR3 protein: CASSQLGLLGGETQYF. In DNA form, the CDR3 reads TGTGCCAGCAGCCAATTGGGATTGTTAGGAGGAGAGACCCAGTACTTC.

This clonotype appeared a single time. The chain links TRBV4-3 to TRBJ2-7, with 7 bases aligning to TRBD2. Germline-derived CDR1 and CDR2 are LGHNA and YSLEER. The V gene end was trimmed by 4 bases and the J gene end by 0 bases; junction bases not matched to a gene: 6. The CDR3 has 15 residues. CDR3 DNA: TGCGCCAGCAGCCTTGCTGGGGGGGACTCCTACGAGCAGTACTTC. Translating gives CASSLAGGDSYEQYF.

This chain joins TRBV27 and TRBJ2-7; 10 bases line up with TRBD1. Germline V lookup: CDR1 MNHEY, CDR2 SMNVEV (reference sequence). The CDR3 sequence is 15 residues long. Trimming at V came to 6 bases and at J to 2 bases, leaving 7 bases not matched to a gene. This CDR3 reads CASSTGTGEAYEQYF. CDR3 in DNA: TGTGCCAGCAGCACCGGGACAGGGGAAGCCTACGAGCAGTACTTC.

V gene TRBV2 combines with J gene TRBJ1-5, with D perhaps matching TRBD1 (5 bases). The V gene lost 3 bases and the J gene lost 4 bases, with 7 bases spanning the gap. From germline, CDR1 is SNHLY and CDR2 FYNNEI. CDR3 length equals 13 residues. The CDR3 loop reads CASSEGRNQPQHF. As DNA, the CDR3 is TGTGCCAGCAGTGAGGGGCGAAATCAGCCCCAGCATTTT.

J is TRBJ2-7 and V is TRBV18; D gene ambiguous. Germline assignment: CDR1 KGHSH and CDR2 LQKENI. The CDR3 is 14 amino acids. Trimming cost V 2 bases and J 2 bases, with 10 bases left between them. CDR3 region: CASSPYPETYEQYF. In DNA, the CDR3 is TGTGCCAGCTCACCATATCCAGAGACCTACGAGCAGTACTTC.

Written as DNA, the CDR3 is TGTGCCAGCAGCTGGGGTCGTTTGGAAGCTTTCTTT. It codes for CASSWGRLEAFF. The rearrangement joins TRBV3-1 to TRBJ1-1; D gene unclear. The CDR3 loop spans 12 amino acids. CDR1 and CDR2 from the germline V gene are LGHDT and YNNKEL (reference sequence). Trimming took 5 bases from V and 8 from J, leaving 12 bases between them.

The chain joins TRBV5-6 to TRBJ2-1, with 9 bases that match TRBD2. Germline V gene sequence: CDR1 SGHDT, CDR2 YYEEEE. J was trimmed by 6 bases and V by 3 bases; bases with no gene match: 1. This CDR3 has 13 amino acids. The CDR3 loop is CASSWTSVNEQFF. DNA of the CDR3: TGTGCCAGCAGCTGGACTAGCGTCAATGAGCAGTTCTTC. The full variable domain, completed using reference TRBV5-6 and TRBJ2-1, is DAGVTQSPTHLIKTRGQQVTLRCSPKSGHDTVSWYQQALGQGPQFIFQYYEEEERQRGNFPDRFSGHQFPNYSSELNVNALLLGDSALYLCASSWTSVNEQFFGPGTRLTVL.

About this clonotype: One end of the junction varies from germline; a read error may be responsible. This chain links TRBV28 with TRBJ2-6; D unresolved. Germline V lookup: CDR1 MDHEN, CDR2 SYDVKM. The CDR3 runs to 16 residues. The CDR3 coding sequence is TGTGCCATCAGTTCCCTTGCGGACTCTGGGGCCAACGTCCTGACTTTC. It is translated as CAISSLADSGANVLTF. The full variable domain, its missing parts supplied by reference TRBV28 and TRBJ2-6, is DVKVTQSSRYLVKRTGEKVFLECVQDMDHENMFWYRQDPGLGLRLIYFSYDVKMKEKGDIPEGYSVSREKKERFSLILESASTNQTSMYLCAISSLADSGANVLTFGAGSRLTVL.

J is TRBJ1-4 and V is TRBV4-1; no firm D call. Germline CDR1 MGHRA, CDR2 YSYEKL. CDR3 length: 14 residues. V lost 0 bases, J lost 7 bases, and 9 bases lay in between. The CDR3 loop reads CASSQDPVGEKLFF. CDR3 DNA sequence: TGCGCCAGCAGCCAAGATCCGGTGGGTGAAAAACTGTTTTTT.

The rearrangement joins TRBV7-9 to TRBJ2-7; the D gene is possibly TRBD2 (7 bases). Germline V gene sequence: CDR1 SEHNR, CDR2 FQNEAQ (reference sequence). Deletions cut 7 bases from V and 2 bases from J, with 24 bases between. The length of the CDR3 is 17 residues. The CDR3 loop is CASTMSTRGGITYEQYF. Here the CDR3 DNA reads TGTGCCAGCACCATGTCCACCAGGGGAGGGATTACCTACGAGCAGTACTTC.

For the CDR3, the DNA is TGTGCCAGCAGCCAAGACTTGCTTTCCTACAATGAGCAGTTCTTC. Encoded protein: CASSQDLLSYNEQFF. V usage is TRBV4-2 and J usage is TRBJ2-1; no firm D call. The CDR3 spans 15 residues. V was shortened by 0 bases and J by 1 base, with 7 bases between the two germline ends. Germline CDR1 is LGHNA and CDR2 is YNFKEQ.

This sequence joins TRBV2 and TRBJ2-1; TRBD1 might be the D (7 bases). Trimming stripped 0 bases from V and 10 bases from J, with 19 bases between. Germline lookup yields CDR1 SNHLY and CDR2 FYNNEI. The CDR3 has 16 amino acids. CDR3: CASSEAWRRGDGEQFF. The DNA of the CDR3 is TGTGCCAGCAGTGAAGCCTGGCGCAGGGGGGACGGCGAGCAGTTCTTC.

The chain links TRBV5-5 to TRBJ2-6; 7 bases fit TRBD1. This CDR3 is built from 17 residues. Per the germline V gene, CDR1 is SGHKS and CDR2 is YYEKEE (reference sequence). The ends lost 3 bases at V and 0 bases at J; junction bases unmatched: 6. CDR3 DNA: TGTGCCAGCAGCTGGAACAGGGGAATCTCTGGGGCCAACGTCCTGACTTTC. Residues: CASSWNRGISGANVLTF.